What follows describes a single TCR beta chain. The clone's antigen remains unknown. No base-level quality is on record; no much larger clone is a single base apart. The donors were healthy, HIV-negative adults who had no recently reported acute infections or vaccinations. Every donor was a Caucasian adult residing in Nashville, Tennessee, USA. CD4+ T cells were enriched by magnetic negative selection, after which naive cells were positively selected on CD45RA and the negative fraction was taken as the memory subset. Blood was collected by leukapheresis, and PBMCs were isolated by Ficoll-Histopaque density gradient centrifugation and then cryopreserved in liquid nitrogen vapor phase. Purity and quantity of every magnetically sorted T cell population were checked by analytical flow cytometry. Each sorted fraction had its genomic DNA isolated and then quantified by UV absorbance on a Nanodrop 2000c.

The source of the sample is a study of shared clonotypes between healthy human individuals (dated by TCRdb to about 2020). Context from the whole study: A few men and two women, aged 18 to 49 years, made up the cohort. For each donor, three plates each were used for CD4 naive and CD4 memory, two plates were used for CD8 naive, and one plate was used for CD8 memory. The study deeply sequenced blood TCR repertoires of about 5 healthy adults to estimate repertoire size and the extent of clonotype sharing between individuals. To increase sequencing depth and limit assay-specific biases, TCR repertoire library preparation and sequencing were carried out by different laboratories using diverse techniques. Between about 0.8 and 8.9 billion PBMCs per donor were obtained by leukapheresis.

CDR1 is given as SGHNT and CDR2 as YYREEE, both from the germline V gene (reference sequence). From cysteine to phenylalanine, the CDR3 is 15 amino acids long. Of all the DNA, just the CDR3 is kept, 45 bases in frame from base 1. Germline trimming amounts to 4 bases on V and 6 bases on J, with 6 as the count of junction bases outside the gene matches. TCR CDR3 regions were amplified from genomic DNA by multiplex PCR using the deep immunoSEQ assay. For each cell subset, the extracted genomic DNA was distributed evenly across all wells of several immunoSEQ 96-well plates, and each plate served as one replicate. Each replicate PCR for sorted subsets received approximately 200 ng genomic DNA, equal to 28,000 or so T cell genomes. Purified libraries were quantified with a Qubit 3.0 fluorometer, sized on a Bioanalyzer 2100, and re-quantified with the KAPA Library Quantification kit. A separate single-read 150-cycle Illumina NextSeq 550 flow cell was used to sequence each immunoSEQ 96-well plate. The paper's data handling went like this. Because the immunoSEQ output held only junctional sequences and lacked quality scores, the filtering could not match the filtering applied to full-length reads. Sequences were annotated with PyIR, a Python wrapper for IgBLAST v1.9, and V/J genes and CDR3 were assigned using IMGT germline references. Reads were removed for weak V/J assignments (E-value above 1e-6), missing CDR3, stop codons, out-of-frame junctions, or ambiguous translated residues. V3J clonotypes were defined as sequences sharing an identical inferred V gene, J gene, and CDR3 amino acid sequence. To compute the percentage overlap between repertoires, the number of shared unique clonotypes was divided by the size of the smaller repertoire. Three approaches were used to assess repertoire richness: RTK rarefaction, the Chao1 estimator, and Recon v2.1 estimates of unobserved clonotypes. Generation probabilities were computed with OLGA for all TCRbeta clonotypes obtained by the gDNA method from several donors. Entries here come from immuneACCESS through TCRdb and include only in-frame sequences with V and J called. Some clones fail to appear in such tables; in the studies checked, an unresolved V gene covers under half of the shortfall, and the cause of the remainder is unknown. V and J calls and clone size come straight from that table; D and trimming were deduced from the DNA. For this sample there are under 2.5 million clones; around 90% appear just once. 0.37% of the sample goes to the ten largest clones.

Paper-wide results and their limitations: Naive subsets generally had larger estimated clonotype richness than memory subsets did. Because the study included only a small number of donors, the genetic and exposure-history diversity represented was limited. Higher generation probabilities were observed for clonotypes shared by all four sorted-subset donors than for non-shared clonotypes. Only blood was sampled, and tissue TCR repertoires likely differ from those in blood. Pairwise subsampling indicated that sequencing depth was expected to affect the degree of clonotype sharing among donors. Across a few donors, roughly 5% of naive CD4, roughly 3.5% of naive CD8, under 2.5% of memory CD4, and approximately 0.4% of memory CD8 clonotypes were shared. Incomplete sequencing was indicated by rarefaction of sorted-subset datasets, despite the large sequencing depth.

The specimen sequenced was naive CD4+ T cells from PBMCs. Reading the label with the study, this specimen's cell subset or site is: CD45RA+ positively selected. The sequence was collected from a man aged 18 to 35 in good health. Some clones in this sample may be carry-over from other donors' samples. This sequence uses TRBV5-4 and TRBJ2-7; 14 of the junction bases match TRBD2. The CDR3 region has the sequence CASSPGLAGAGEQYF. The bases read TGTGCCAGCAGCCCGGGACTAGCGGGAGCGGGCGAGCAGTACTTC. This CDR3, with the reference TRBV5-4 and TRBJ2-7 proteins standing in past its ends, gives the full variable domain ETGVTQSPTHLIKTRGQQVTLRCSSQSGHNTVSWYQQALGQGPQFIFQYYREEENGRGNFPPRFSGLQFPNYSSELNVNALELDDSALYLCASSPGLAGAGEQYFGPGTRLTVT.